These T cell receptor beta chains were read from a single sample in a study of memory CD4+ T cells and cytomegalovirus serostatus. Sequencing used immunoSEQ multiplex PCR; TCRdb keeps in-frame clones, though not all of them. The sample records around 84,000 clones, less than 90% being singletons. The sequenced sample consisted of memory CD4+ T cells from blood. All receptors come from an adult in good health and CMV-seronegative. The CDR3 runs from the conserved cysteine through the conserved F or W. The D gene is left open where the match is weak. Not every row has a clone size; where given, it reads once, few, many or a size class.

d_call: TRBD1; v_call: TRBV18; j_call: TRBJ1-2; clone_size: NA; cdr3_aa: CASSPGTENYGYTF; cdr3_nt: TGTGCCAGCTCACCGGGGACAGAGAACTATGGCTACACCTTC
d_call: TRBD1; v_call: TRBV25-1; j_call: TRBJ2-7; clone_size: NA; cdr3_aa: CASSGASRGPEQYF; cdr3_nt: TGTGCCAGCAGTGGGGCAAGCAGGGGGCCGGAGCAGTACTTC
d_call: NA; v_call: TRBV27; j_call: TRBJ1-4; clone_size: NA; cdr3_aa: CASSFGTTNEKLFF; cdr3_nt: TGTGCCAGCAGTTTCGGAACGACTAATGAAAAACTGTTTTTT
d_call: TRBD1; v_call: TRBV4-3; j_call: TRBJ1-1; clone_size: NA; cdr3_aa: CASSQTQGARTEAFF; cdr3_nt: TGCGCCAGCAGCCAGACACAGGGGGCGAGGACTGAAGCTTTCTTT
d_call: NA; v_call: TRBV28; j_call: TRBJ1-5; clone_size: NA; cdr3_aa: CASSIPLQRSNQPQHF; cdr3_nt: TGTGCCAGCAGTATCCCCTTACAGCGTAGCAATCAGCCCCAGCATTTT
d_call: NA; v_call: TRBV7-6; j_call: TRBJ1-3; clone_size: NA; cdr3_aa: CASSSGVPGNTIYF; cdr3_nt: TGTGCCAGCAGCTCAGGAGTCCCTGGAAACACCATATATTTT
d_call: NA; v_call: TRBV30; j_call: TRBJ1-1; clone_size: few; cdr3_aa: CAWSAGGRRVSEAFF; cdr3_nt: TGTGCCTGGAGTGCCGGGGGACGGCGAGTGTCTGAAGCTTTCTTT
d_call: TRBD2; v_call: TRBV6-6; j_call: TRBJ2-5; clone_size: NA; cdr3_aa: CASRRDYQQETQYF; cdr3_nt: TGTGCCAGCAGGCGGGACTACCAACAAGAGACCCAGTACTTC
d_call: NA; v_call: TRBV29-1; j_call: TRBJ2-7; clone_size: NA; cdr3_aa: CSVDRAGEGEQYF; cdr3_nt: TGCAGCGTTGACCGGGCAGGGGAGGGCGAGCAGTACTTC
d_call: NA; v_call: TRBV7-9; j_call: TRBJ2-1; clone_size: NA; cdr3_aa: CASSPPDRDGNEQFF; cdr3_nt: TGTGCCAGCAGCCCACCGGACAGAGATGGCAATGAGCAGTTCTTC
d_call: TRBD1; v_call: TRBV27; j_call: TRBJ1-6; clone_size: NA; cdr3_aa: CASGSKTGGGRSPLHF; cdr3_nt: TGTGCCAGCGGAAGCAAAACAGGGGGCGGGCGATCACCCCTCCACTTT
d_call: TRBD1; v_call: TRBV7-8; j_call: TRBJ1-5; clone_size: NA; cdr3_aa: CASSLLQGGDSNQPQHF; cdr3_nt: TGTGCCAGCAGCTTACTACAGGGGGGGGATAGCAATCAGCCCCAGCATTTT
d_call: NA; v_call: TRBV7-2; j_call: TRBJ1-5; clone_size: NA; cdr3_aa: CASSLAGGGQSNQPQHF; cdr3_nt: TGTGCCAGCAGCTTAGCCGGGGGGGGTCAGAGCAATCAGCCCCAGCATTTT
d_call: TRBD2; v_call: TRBV5-4; j_call: TRBJ2-5; clone_size: NA; cdr3_aa: CASNLGGQETQYF; cdr3_nt: TGTGCCAGCAACCTGGGAGGGCAAGAGACCCAGTACTTC
d_call: NA; v_call: TRBV6-1; j_call: TRBJ1-2; clone_size: NA; cdr3_aa: CASTEPRNNYGYTF; cdr3_nt: TGTGCCAGCACCGAACCAAGAAATAACTATGGCTACACCTTC
d_call: NA; v_call: TRBV7-9; j_call: TRBJ1-2; clone_size: NA; cdr3_aa: CASSLATTNYGYTF; cdr3_nt: TGTGCCAGCAGCTTAGCGACGACAAACTATGGCTACACCTTC
d_call: TRBD1; v_call: TRBV6-1; j_call: TRBJ1-2; clone_size: NA; cdr3_aa: CASKPGQGLYGYTF; cdr3_nt: TGTGCCAGCAAACCAGGACAGGGTTTGTATGGCTACACCTTC